The present TCR beta chain was sequenced within a study of technical replicates of blood from a handful of donors. Germline loops: CDR1 SEHNR, CDR2 FQNEAQ (reference sequence). V was cut by 7 bases and J by 0 bases, with 13 bases left in between. The CDR3 length is 14 residues. Generated by immunoSEQ multiplex PCR, the TCRdb table keeps only in-frame clones and is missing some. Among around 73,000 clones listed, 85% to 95% were seen once. The source of this sequence is a human donor in good health. Some clones in this sample may be carry-over from other donors' samples. The specimen sequenced was PBMCs. The gene calls are TRBV7-9 and TRBJ2-7, with TRBD1 as a possible D gene (5 bases). This chain's CDR3 is CASTPGQASYEQYF. The CDR3 DNA is TGTGCCAGCACCCCCGGACAAGCCTCCTACGAGCAGTACTTC.